This T cell receptor (beta chain) was profiled in a study of radiation and T cells in renal cell carcinoma. Between the trimmed V and J ends, which lost 5 bases and 3 bases, there was a span of 18 bases. CDR1 and CDR2 (germline): SGDLS, YYNGEE. This CDR3 is 16 amino acids long. The time point is: blood 2 weeks post-SBRT. The treatment denotes: 15 Gy SBRT to primary tumor, nephrectomy 4 weeks later. Here immunoSEQ multiplex PCR was the method, and the copy in TCRdb shows in-frame clones only, minus some. The sample has around 130,000 clones, 70% to 90% seen once. This clonotype was sampled from a woman in her sixties or seventies with renal cell carcinoma. The chain employs TRBV9 and TRBJ2-1, with a possible D match to TRBD2 (7 bases). Sequenced material: blood, taken from a patient whose treatment included radiotherapy and nephrectomy. CDR3 sequence: CASSEGGTSYYNEQFF. In nucleotides, the CDR3 is TGTGCCAGCAGTGAGGGGGGGACAAGTTACTACAATGAGCAGTTCTTC.